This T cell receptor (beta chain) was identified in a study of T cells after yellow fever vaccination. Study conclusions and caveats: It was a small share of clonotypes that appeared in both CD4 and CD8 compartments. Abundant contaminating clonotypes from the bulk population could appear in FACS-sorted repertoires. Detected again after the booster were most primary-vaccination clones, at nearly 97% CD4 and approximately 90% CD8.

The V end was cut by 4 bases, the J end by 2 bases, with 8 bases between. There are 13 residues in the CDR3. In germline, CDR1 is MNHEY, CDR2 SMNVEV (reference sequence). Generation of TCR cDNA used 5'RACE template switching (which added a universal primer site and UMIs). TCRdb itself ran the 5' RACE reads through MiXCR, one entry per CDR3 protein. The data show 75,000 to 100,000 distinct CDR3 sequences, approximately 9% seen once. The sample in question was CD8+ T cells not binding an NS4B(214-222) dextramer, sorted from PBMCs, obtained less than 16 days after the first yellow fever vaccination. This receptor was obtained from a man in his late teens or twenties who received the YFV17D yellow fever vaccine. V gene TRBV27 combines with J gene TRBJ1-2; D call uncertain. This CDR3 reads CASSYGSNYGYTF. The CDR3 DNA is TGTGCCAGCAGTTATGGTTCAAACTATGGCTACACCTTC.